This T cell receptor beta chain was documented in a study of cytomegalovirus exposure and HLA in healthy donors. Primers: 60 Vbeta forward and 13 Jbeta reverse. This table comes from immunoSEQ multiplex PCR, and its TCRdb copy is limited to in-frame clones, with some not included. The sample contains 110,000 to 150,000 clones, roughly 75% of which appear only once. With respect to this clone: The antigen remains unidentified.

V gave up 0 bases and J gave up 3 bases, with 9 bases separating them. This CDR3 is built from 15 residues. The V gene's germline CDR1 is MNHEY and CDR2 SVGAGI. General observations from the study: The authors listed over 150 TCR beta chains as cytomegalovirus-associated.

This TCR derives from a female donor in good health and CMV-seronegative. The chain is built from TRBV6-5 and TRBJ1-3; D might be TRBD1 (6 bases). Input material: PBMCs. The CDR3 region is CASSYSSDSGNTIYF. As DNA, the CDR3 is TGTGCCAGCAGTTACTCGTCGGACAGTGGAAACACCATATATTTT.